These T cell receptor beta chains were read from a single sample in a study of blood T cell repertoires in COVID-19. This table comes from immunoSEQ multiplex PCR, and its TCRdb copy is limited to in-frame clones, with some not included. Of about 280,000 clones in the sample, 85% were seen once. The sample consisted of peripheral blood. Receptor source: a human donor in a cohort sampled during active COVID-19. CDR3s include the opening cysteine and the closing phenylalanine or tryptophan. The D gene is left open where the match is weak. Size values are once, few and many counts, or a class for expanded clones, and some rows have none.

size | J | length | V | D | DNA | CDR3
NA | TRBJ2-5 | 16 | TRBV18 | TRBD2 | TGTGCCAGCTCACCAAGGGGACTAGCGGGAGTCGGGACCCAGTACTTC | CASSPRGLAGVGTQYF
NA | TRBJ1-2 | 11 | TRBV20-1 | TRBD1 | TGCAGTGCTCTCCAGGGGGGTGGCTACACCTTC | CSALQGGGYTF
NA | TRBJ2-2 | 11 | TRBV9 | NA | TGTGCCAGCAAGGGGACCGGGGAGCTGTTTTTT | CASKGTGELFF
NA | TRBJ1-1 | 13 | TRBV6-5 | NA | TGTGCCAGCAGCTCCGGGATGAACACTGAAGCTTTCTTT | CASSSGMNTEAFF
NA | TRBJ1-4 | 14 | TRBV2 | TRBD1 | TGTGCCAGCAGATTGGGACAGGGCAGTGAAAAACTGTTTTTT | CASRLGQGSEKLFF
NA | TRBJ2-3 | 15 | TRBV11-2 | NA | TGTGCCAGCGGACTAAGGTTCGTAAGCACAGATACGCAGTATTTT | CASGLRFVSTDTQYF
NA | TRBJ2-1 | 14 | TRBV5-5 | TRBD2 | TGTGCCAGCCTTTTTTCCGGGACTAGGGATGAGCAGTTCTTC | CASLFSGTRDEQFF
NA | TRBJ2-7 | 14 | TRBV11-2 | NA | TGTGCCAGCAGCCCTAGGGACTTTGCCTACGAGCAGTACTTC | CASSPRDFAYEQYF
NA | TRBJ2-3 | 16 | TRBV6-6 | TRBD1 | TGTGCCAGCAGTTACGGAAGGACAGGGCGCACAGATACGCAGTATTTT | CASSYGRTGRTDTQYF
NA | TRBJ2-2 | 15 | TRBV5-1 | TRBD2 | TGCGCCACCCGTCCCATAGCGGGAGCCACCGGGGAGCTGTTTTTT | CATRPIAGATGELFF
NA | TRBJ2-2 | 15 | TRBV2 | TRBD2 | TGTGCCAGCAGTGACAGCGGGAGAAGCACCGGGGAGCTGTTTTTT | CASSDSGRSTGELFF
NA | TRBJ2-5 | 14 | TRBV6-5 | TRBD1 | TGTGCCAGCAGACGGGGACAGGCCCAAGAGACCCAGTACTTC | CASRRGQAQETQYF
NA | TRBJ2-3 | 15 | TRBV28 | NA | TGTGCCAGCAGTTTACCCCGGGAAGAAACAGATACGCAGTATTTT | CASSLPREETDTQYF
few | TRBJ2-5 | 15 | TRBV3-1/TRBV3-2 | TRBD1 | TGTGCCAGCAGCCATGGGACAGGGATCGAGGAGACCCAGTACTTC | CASSHGTGIEETQYF
NA | TRBJ2-1 | 16 | TRBV2 | NA | TGTGCCAGTGTTCCTAGGAGCGGGCCGGCTTACAATGAGCAGTTCTTC | CASVPRSGPAYNEQFF
NA | TRBJ1-5 | 14 | TRBV15 | NA | TGTGCCACTGCGGGGAAGTATAGCAATCAGCCCCAGCATTTT | CATAGKYSNQPQHF